This T cell receptor (beta chain) originates from a study of T cell changes during pregnancy in multiple sclerosis. The CDR3 has 14 residues. In germline, CDR1 is MDHEN, CDR2 SYDVKM. J lost 3 bases, V lost 4 bases, and 5 bases had no gene match. The data were produced by immunoSEQ multiplex PCR, yet TCRdb's version contains in-frame clones alone and is incomplete. The repertoire holds about 50,000 clones, with approximately 92% as singletons. The source material was CD4+ T cells from peripheral blood mononuclear cells, sampled before pregnancy. The V gene is TRBV28, the J gene TRBJ1-1; 7 bases match TRBD1. This clonotype originated in a female donor with multiple sclerosis, enrolled in a pregnancy study. The CDR3 region is CASSSAGGHTEAFF. In DNA, the CDR3 is TGTGCCAGCAGTTCTGCAGGGGGGCACACTGAAGCTTTCTTT. Together with reference TRBV28 and TRBJ1-1, the CDR3 gives the full variable domain: DVKVTQSSRYLVKRTGEKVFLECVQDMDHENMFWYRQDPGLGLRLIYFSYDVKMKEKGDIPEGYSVSREKKERFSLILESASTNQTSMYLCASSSAGGHTEAFFGQGTRLTVV.